This T cell receptor beta chain was identified in a study of blood T cell repertoires in COVID-19. Study-level background: PBMCs, B-cell-depleted T cells, or T cells were the source of the cDNA or gDNA that made up the material.

Original data processing: Using reference gene primer amplification, nucleated cell counts were estimated. Data came from immunoSEQ multiplex PCR; TCRdb stores just in-frame clones and leaves some out. D and trimming come from the DNA, and the V and J calls and clone size come from that table. This sample has roughly 50,000 clones; 65% to 80% occur once, and the top ten carry approximately 15%. The CDR3 is 12 amino acids. From germline, CDR1 is SQVTM and CDR2 ANQGSEA. Trimming stripped 1 base from V and 5 bases from J, with 8 bases between. This clonotype was obtained from a human donor with active or convalescent COVID-19. The donor label of this sample is uncertain. Sequencing used peripheral blood. J is TRBJ2-5 and V is TRBV29-1; D possibly corresponds to TRBD1 (5 bases). As DNA, the CDR3 is TGCAGCGTTGAAGGGGGCAAGGAGACCCAGTACTTC. Its protein is CSVEGGKETQYF.